Below, 22 T cell receptor beta chains from the same sample are listed, as sequenced in a study of OX40 agonist ivuxolimab in advanced cancers. The protocol was immunoSEQ multiplex PCR, while the TCRdb copy is restricted to in-frame clones and leaves out a portion. The sample contains about 130,000 clones, 85% to 95% of which appear only once. Source: CD4+ or CD8+ T cells sorted from blood, taken in a trial of the OX40 agonist ivuxolimab. The receptors were sampled from an adult with an advanced solid tumor such as melanoma, head and neck, liver or kidney cancer.

The chain recombines TRBV4-1 with TRBJ1-2; 12 positions agree with TRBD1. Germline loops: CDR1 MGHRA, CDR2 YSYEKL. J was trimmed by 6 bases and V by 4 bases; bases with no gene match: 15. The CDR3 is made up of 18 amino acids. The CDR3 spells CASSPKAGDRGLVNGYTF. The CDR3 bases are TGCGCCAGCAGCCCAAAAGCGGGGGACAGGGGGCTTGTGAATGGCTACACCTTC.

This clone was recorded once. The chain couples TRBV4-3 to TRBJ1-1, with D hard to call. V was clipped by 3 bases and J by 0 bases, with 14 bases between them. From germline, CDR1 is LGHNA and CDR2 YSLEER. This CDR3 is built from 16 residues. The CDR3 loop reads CASSQGMVVLNTEAFF. DNA for the CDR3: TGCGCCAGCAGCCAGGGCATGGTGGTCCTGAACACTGAAGCTTTCTTT.

V gene TRBV19 combines with J gene TRBJ2-6; D not resolved. The CDR3 is 15 residues long. CDR1 is LNHDA and CDR2 is SQIVND in the germline V gene (reference sequence). V was pared by 8 bases and J by 0 bases, with 11 bases between. Written as DNA, the CDR3 is TGTGCCAGTCAAGATTGGAGCTCTGGGGCCAACGTCCTGACTTTC. This encodes CASQDWSSGANVLTF. Full variable domain (rest looked up from reference TRBV19 and TRBJ2-6): DGGITQSPKYLFRKEGQNVTLSCEQNLNHDAMYWYRQDPGQGLRLIYYSQIVNDFQKGDIAEGYSVSREKKESFPLTVTSAQKNPTAFYLCASQDWSSGANVLTFGAGSRLTVL.

V and J are TRBV9 and TRBJ2-7; D uncertain. This CDR3 has 13 residues. Trimming stripped 0 bases from V and 5 bases from J, with 9 bases between. Germline assignment: CDR1 SGDLS and CDR2 YYNGEE. In nucleotides, the CDR3 is TGTGCCAGCAGCGTAGGACAAGTGAACGAGCAGTACTTC. Translation gives CASSVGQVNEQYF.

The chain couples TRBV4-1 to TRBJ1-1; TRBD1 might be the D (6 bases). Germline V gene lookup returns CDR1 MGHRA and CDR2 YSYEKL. The CDR3 extends over 15 amino acids. The V and J ends lost 1 base and 3 bases respectively, with 12 bases between them. The CDR3 DNA reads TGCGCCAGCAGCCAAGTCCCACAGGGTCACACTGAAGCTTTCTTT. It encodes CASSQVPQGHTEAFF.

This clone was seen just once. The V call is TRBV6-5, the J call TRBJ1-4; the D gene is possibly TRBD1 (5 bases). Between the trimmed V and J ends, which lost 0 bases and 8 bases, there was a span of 16 bases. CDR1 and CDR2 (germline): MNHEY, SVGAGI. The CDR3 has 16 amino acids. DNA for the CDR3: TGTGCCAGCAGTTACTCAGGCAGGGAGGGTTTCGAAAAACTGTTTTTT. This encodes CASSYSGREGFEKLFF.

The rearrangement joins TRBV30 to TRBJ2-6; D perhaps matches TRBD2 (5 bases). The CDR3 spans 16 residues. CDR1 GTSNPN and CDR2 SVGIG come from the germline V gene (reference sequence). V was clipped by 1 base and J by 0 bases, with 10 bases between them. The CDR3 DNA follows: TGTGCCTGGAGTGCGGGAAGGACCTCTGGGGCCAACGTCCTGACTTTC. Its translation is CAWSAGRTSGANVLTF.

This chain links TRBV7-2 with TRBJ1-3; D may be TRBD1 (5 bases). This CDR3 contains 16 residues. CDR1 and CDR2 from the germline V gene are SGHTA and FQGNSA. Deletions cut 5 bases from V and 0 bases from J, with 14 bases between. CDR3 DNA: TGTGCCAGCAGCGTCCCTGGGACCTACTCTGGAAACACCATATATTTT. Translation: CASSVPGTYSGNTIYF.

The chain couples TRBV4-1 to TRBJ2-3; 8 bases align to TRBD1. The CDR3 has 19 amino acids. From germline, CDR1 is MGHRA and CDR2 YSYEKL. V was clipped by 2 bases and J by 3 bases; unmatched bases: 16. CDR3 DNA: TGCGCCAGCAGCCAACGGTTTCTGCACACAGGGGGAGCGACAGATACGCAGTATTTT. This encodes CASSQRFLHTGGATDTQYF.

The chain carries TRBV5-8 and TRBJ2-7, with D possibly matching TRBD2 (6 bases). This CDR3 spans 12 amino acids. Trimming took off 4 bases at V and 7 bases at J, with 12 bases between the two ends. Germline CDR1 SGHTS, CDR2 YDEGEE. The CDR3 sequence is CASSPDAGEQYF. CDR3 DNA: TGTGCCAGCAGCCCGGACGCGGGGGAGCAGTACTTC.

The V gene is TRBV27, the J gene TRBJ2-7; D uncertain. The CDR3 loop spans 15 amino acids. Germline V gene lookup returns CDR1 MNHEY and CDR2 SMNVEV (reference sequence). With 6 bases removed from V and 1 base from J, the gap between germline ends came to 16 bases. The CDR3 DNA follows: TGTGCCAGCAGAAGGGCCGGCACTCCTTCCTACGAGCAGTACTTC. Translated, it gives CASRRAGTPSYEQYF.

The chain links TRBV28 to TRBJ2-7, with D unresolved. Germline CDR1 reads MDHEN; CDR2 reads SYDVKM. The CDR3 loop spans 12 amino acids. Trimming removed 3 bases at V and 5 bases at J, with 8 bases between. CDR3 loop: CASSLGRNEQYF. CDR3 DNA: TGTGCCAGCAGTTTGGGAAGGAACGAGCAGTACTTC.

This clone was counted a single time. The DNA of the CDR3 is TGTGCCAGCAGCCCAAAAAGCTCTGGGGCCAACGTCCTGACTTTC. It encodes CASSPKSSGANVLTF. The chain joins TRBV5-4 to TRBJ2-6; no definite D call. The CDR3 extends over 15 amino acids. Germline CDR1 reads SGHNT; CDR2 reads YYREEE (reference sequence). V was pared by 4 bases and J by 0 bases, with 8 bases between. Full variable domain (missing parts from reference TRBV5-4 and TRBJ2-6): ETGVTQSPTHLIKTRGQQVTLRCSSQSGHNTVSWYQQALGQGPQFIFQYYREEENGRGNFPPRFSGLQFPNYSSELNVNALELDDSALYLCASSPKSSGANVLTFGAGSRLTVL.

This chain joins TRBV10-3 and TRBJ1-5; D is possibly TRBD1 (6 bases). Germline V gives CDR1 ENHRY, CDR2 SYGVKD. This CDR3 spans 14 amino acids. V was cut by 8 bases and J by 1 base, with 12 bases left in between. CDR3 amino acids: CAIGGADSNQPQHF. The CDR3 DNA is TGTGCCATCGGGGGGGCAGACAGCAATCAGCCCCAGCATTTT.

V gene TRBV14 combines with J gene TRBJ2-5, with D possibly TRBD1 on 5 matching bases. This CDR3 contains 19 residues. Germline values: CDR1 SGHDN, CDR2 FVKESK. V dropped 4 bases and J dropped 0 bases, with 24 bases sitting between them. CDR3 nucleotide sequence: TGTGCCAGCAGCCCGGCTAGATTTACTCGACAGACGGACCAAGAGACCCAGTACTTC. Residues: CASSPARFTRQTDQETQYF. The variable domain in full, with the rest retrieved from reference TRBV14 and TRBJ2-5, is EAGVTQFPSHSVIEKGQTVTLRCDPISGHDNLYWYRRVMGKEIKFLLHFVKESKQDESGMPNNRFLAERTGGTYSTLKVQPAELEDSGVYFCASSPARFTRQTDQETQYFGPGTRLLVL.

V is TRBV11-2 and J is TRBJ2-3; 11 bases fit TRBD2. This CDR3 is 17 amino acids long. Germline CDR1 SGHAT, CDR2 FQNNGV. The trim removed 1 base at V and 2 bases at J, leaving 5 bases unmatched. CDR3 DNA: TGTGCCAGCAGCTTAGGAGTAGCGGGGGGGTACACAGATACGCAGTATTTT. As protein: CASSLGVAGGYTDTQYF.

This clone was found once. The chain uses TRBV5-1 and TRBJ1-1, with 7 bases matching TRBD1. Germline lookup yields CDR1 SGHRS and CDR2 YFSETQ. V shed 4 bases, J shed 4 bases, and the junction held 7 bases outside the gene matches. The CDR3 contains 14 residues. This CDR3 reads CASSGQATGTEAFF. DNA for the CDR3: TGCGCCAGCAGCGGACAGGCGACGGGCACTGAAGCTTTCTTT.

This clone was recorded only once. This chain joins TRBV4-3 and TRBJ1-5; D gene ambiguous. The CDR3 is made up of 13 amino acids. Between the trimmed V and J ends, which lost 0 bases and 4 bases, there was a span of 4 bases. Germline V lookup: CDR1 LGHNA, CDR2 YSLEER. Here the CDR3 reads CASSQERNQPQHF. For the CDR3, the DNA is TGCGCCAGCAGCCAAGAACGGAATCAGCCCCAGCATTTT.

Only one count was recorded for this clone. The CDR3 loop reads CASSRGTGQGQPQHF. CDR3 in DNA: TGTGCCAGCAGCCGTGGGACAGGGCAGGGGCAGCCCCAGCATTTT. The rearrangement uses TRBV7-6 and TRBJ1-5; 9 bases map to TRBD1. The junction had 9 bases not matched to a gene; V was cut back by 5 bases and J by 7 bases. The CDR3 is 15 residues long. The germline CDR1 and CDR2 sequences are SGHVS and FNYEAQ.

This chain links TRBV6-5 with TRBJ2-7, with 10 bases fitting TRBD2. Germline V gives CDR1 MNHEY, CDR2 SVGAGI. The CDR3 is made up of 15 amino acids. V shed 6 bases and J 5 bases; nucleotides not matched to a gene: 10. CDR3 amino acids: CASSSASGSGHEQYF. CDR3 bases: TGTGCCAGCAGCTCTGCTAGCGGGAGTGGCCACGAGCAGTACTTC.

This clone was seen a few times. This chain joins TRBV30 and TRBJ1-5; no definite D call. The length of the CDR3 is 18 residues. The germline gives CDR1 GTSNPN, CDR2 SVGIG (reference sequence). V was cut by 4 bases and J by 2 bases, with 24 bases left in between. CDR3 in amino acids: CAWTPPKTGIYGNQPQHF. CDR3 nucleotides: TGTGCCTGGACCCCGCCCAAAACGGGGATATATGGCAATCAGCCCCAGCATTTT. Full variable domain (missing parts from reference TRBV30 and TRBJ1-5): SQTIHQWPATLVQPVGSPLSLECTVEGTSNPNLYWYRQAAGRGLQLLFYSVGIGQISSEVPQNLSASRPQDRQFILSSKKLLLSDSGFYLCAWTPPKTGIYGNQPQHFGDGTRLSIL.

The chain recombines TRBV7-2 with TRBJ2-5, with no clear D. The CDR3 loop spans 15 amino acids. Germline V gene sequence: CDR1 SGHTA, CDR2 FQGNSA. Trimming left V 1 base short and J 3 bases short, with 12 bases between. DNA for the CDR3: TGTGCCAGCAGCTTAGTGGCCAGGAGTAAAGAGACCCAGTACTTC. This encodes CASSLVARSKETQYF.